This T cell receptor beta chain was sequenced during a study of OX40 agonist ivuxolimab in advanced cancers. Study details: Ivuxolimab, an antibody that agonizes OX40 (CD134), was administered to the patients. Age averaged around 58 years (range roughly 23 to 90), and about 86% were male. Patients receiving dose escalation had hepatocellular carcinoma, melanoma, renal cell or head and neck cancer.

Broader study findings: Expanded clones tended on average to be more numerous among CD8+ T cells than CD4+.

Assay: immunoSEQ multiplex PCR; the TCRdb copy retains only in-frame clones and omits some. The sample consists of tens of thousands of clones, 80% of them appearing once. Note on this clone: Its antigen remains unidentified. It is likely a read error, because the conserved phenylalanine at the end of the CDR3 is missing.

V shed 8 bases and J 7 bases; nucleotides not matched to a gene: 9. The CDR3 is 15 residues long. Germline V gene data show CDR1 as SGHTA and CDR2 as FQGNSA. The sequencing here drew on CD4+ or CD8+ T cells sorted from blood, taken in a trial of the OX40 agonist ivuxolimab. The chain combines TRBV7-2 with TRBJ1-6, with 9 bases lining up with TRBD1. This TCR was recovered from an adult with an advanced solid tumor such as melanoma, head and neck, liver or kidney cancer. The CDR3 sequence: CASSGGQGRNSPLHL. CDR3 bases: TGTGCCAGCTCCGGGGGACAGGGAAGAAATTCACCCCTCCACCTT.